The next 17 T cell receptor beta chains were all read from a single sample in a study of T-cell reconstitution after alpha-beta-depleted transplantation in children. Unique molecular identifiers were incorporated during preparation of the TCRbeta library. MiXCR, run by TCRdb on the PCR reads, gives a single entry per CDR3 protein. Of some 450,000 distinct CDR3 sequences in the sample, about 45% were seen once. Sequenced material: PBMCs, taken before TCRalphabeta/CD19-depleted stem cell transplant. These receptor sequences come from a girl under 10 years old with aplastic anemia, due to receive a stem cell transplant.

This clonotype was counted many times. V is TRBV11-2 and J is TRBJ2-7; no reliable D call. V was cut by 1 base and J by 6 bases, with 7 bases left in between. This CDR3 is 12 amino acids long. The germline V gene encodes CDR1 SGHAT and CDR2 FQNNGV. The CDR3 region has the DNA TGTGCCAGCAGCTTAGGAGGTTTCGAGCAGTACTTC. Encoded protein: CASSLGGFEQYF.

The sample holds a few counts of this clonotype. This CDR3 reads CASGGLAGAGYEQYF. CDR3 DNA: TGTGCCAGCGGGGGACTAGCGGGAGCCGGTTACGAGCAGTACTTC. The genes are TRBV2 and TRBJ2-7; the match to TRBD2 covers 14 bases. With V trimmed by 8 bases and J by 4 bases, 7 bases remained unmatched. CDR3 size: 15 residues. Germline values: CDR1 SNHLY, CDR2 FYNNEI.

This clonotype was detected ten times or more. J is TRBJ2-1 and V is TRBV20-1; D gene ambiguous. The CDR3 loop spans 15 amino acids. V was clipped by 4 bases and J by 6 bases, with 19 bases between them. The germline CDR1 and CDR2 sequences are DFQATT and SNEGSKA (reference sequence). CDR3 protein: CSAKNLKRPPNEQFF. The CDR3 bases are TGCAGTGCTAAAAATTTGAAGCGTCCCCCCAATGAGCAGTTCTTC.

Written as DNA, the CDR3 is TGTGCCAGCAGCGCACCGGGACTAGCGGGCATGAACTCCGGCGAGCAGTACTTC. Translated, it gives CASSAPGLAGMNSGEQYF. V usage is TRBV11-2 and J usage is TRBJ2-7, with 12 bases aligning to TRBD2. CDR1 and CDR2 (germline): SGHAT, FQNNGV. J was trimmed by 6 bases and V by 5 bases; bases with no gene match: 17. The CDR3 sequence is 18 residues long.

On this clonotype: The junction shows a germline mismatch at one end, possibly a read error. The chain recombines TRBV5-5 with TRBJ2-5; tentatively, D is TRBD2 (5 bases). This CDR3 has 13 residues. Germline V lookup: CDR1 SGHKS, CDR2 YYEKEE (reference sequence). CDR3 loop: CASSTLSAGRPEF. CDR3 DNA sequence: TGTGCCAGCAGCACGCTAAGTGCGGGCCGACCAGAATTC.

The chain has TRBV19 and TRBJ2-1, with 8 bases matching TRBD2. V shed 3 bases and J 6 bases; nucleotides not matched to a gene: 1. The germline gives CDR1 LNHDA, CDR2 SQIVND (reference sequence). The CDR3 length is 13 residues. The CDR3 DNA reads TGTGCCAGTAGTATCGGACTAGCCAATGAGCAGTTCTTC. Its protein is CASSIGLANEQFF. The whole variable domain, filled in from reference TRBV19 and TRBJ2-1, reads DGGITQSPKYLFRKEGQNVTLSCEQNLNHDAMYWYRQDPGQGLRLIYYSQIVNDFQKGDIAEGYSVSREKKESFPLTVTSAQKNPTAFYLCASSIGLANEQFFGPGTRLTVL.

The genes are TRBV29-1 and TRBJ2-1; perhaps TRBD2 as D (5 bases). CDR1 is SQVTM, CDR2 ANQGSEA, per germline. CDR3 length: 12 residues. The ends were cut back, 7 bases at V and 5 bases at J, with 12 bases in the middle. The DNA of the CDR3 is TGCAGCGCTGACCTAGCACACAATGAGCAGTTCTTC. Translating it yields CSADLAHNEQFF.

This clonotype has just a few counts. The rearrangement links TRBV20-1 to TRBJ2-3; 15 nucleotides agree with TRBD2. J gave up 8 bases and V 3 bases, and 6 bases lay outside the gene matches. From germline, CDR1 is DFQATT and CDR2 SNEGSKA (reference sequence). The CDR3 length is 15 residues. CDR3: CSASLGLAGGSTQYF. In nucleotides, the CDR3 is TGCAGTGCTAGCTTGGGACTAGCGGGAGGAAGTACGCAGTATTTT.

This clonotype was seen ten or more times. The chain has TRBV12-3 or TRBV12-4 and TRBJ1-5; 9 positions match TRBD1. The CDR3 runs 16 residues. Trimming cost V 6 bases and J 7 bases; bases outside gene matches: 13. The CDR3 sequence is CASSPGQGGLGQPQHF. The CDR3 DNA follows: TGTGCCAGCAGCCCGGGACAGGGCGGGCTCGGGCAGCCCCAGCATTTT.

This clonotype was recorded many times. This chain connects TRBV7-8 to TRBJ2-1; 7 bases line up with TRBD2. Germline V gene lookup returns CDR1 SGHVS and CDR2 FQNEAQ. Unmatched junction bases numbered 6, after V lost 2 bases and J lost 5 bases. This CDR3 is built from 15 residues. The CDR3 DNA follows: TGTGCCAGCAGCTTACTCGGGACTATTAACAATGAGCAGTTCTTC. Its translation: CASSLLGTINNEQFF.

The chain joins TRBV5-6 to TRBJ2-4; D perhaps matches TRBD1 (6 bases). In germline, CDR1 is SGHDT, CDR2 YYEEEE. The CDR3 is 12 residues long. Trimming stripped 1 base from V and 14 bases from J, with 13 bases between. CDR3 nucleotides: TGTGCCAGCAGCTTGCATGGGGACACGGAGTACTTC. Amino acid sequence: CASSLHGDTEYF.

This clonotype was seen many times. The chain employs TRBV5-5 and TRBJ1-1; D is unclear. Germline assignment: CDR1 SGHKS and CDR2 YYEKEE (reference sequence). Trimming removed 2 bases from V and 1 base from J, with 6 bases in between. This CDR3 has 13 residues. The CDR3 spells CASSLEPNTEAFF. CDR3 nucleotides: TGTGCCAGCAGCTTAGAGCCGAACACTGAAGCTTTCTTT.

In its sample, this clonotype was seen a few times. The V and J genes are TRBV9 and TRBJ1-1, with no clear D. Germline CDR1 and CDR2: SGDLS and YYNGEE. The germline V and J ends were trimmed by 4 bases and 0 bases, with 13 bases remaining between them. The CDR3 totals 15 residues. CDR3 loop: CASSPLQLLNTEAFF. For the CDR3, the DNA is TGTGCCAGCAGCCCCTTACAGCTTTTGAACACTGAAGCTTTCTTT.

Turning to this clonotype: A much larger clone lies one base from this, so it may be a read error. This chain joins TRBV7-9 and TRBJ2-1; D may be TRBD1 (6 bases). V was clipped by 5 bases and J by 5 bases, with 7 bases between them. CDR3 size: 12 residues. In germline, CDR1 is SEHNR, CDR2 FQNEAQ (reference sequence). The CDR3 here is CASSPGDNEQFF. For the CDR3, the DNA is TGTGCCAGCAGCCCAGGGGACAATGAGCAGTTCTTC.

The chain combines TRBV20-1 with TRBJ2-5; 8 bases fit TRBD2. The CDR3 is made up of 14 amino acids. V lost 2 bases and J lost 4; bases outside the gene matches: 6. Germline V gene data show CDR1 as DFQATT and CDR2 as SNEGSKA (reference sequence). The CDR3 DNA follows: TGCAGTGCTAGAAAAAGCGGGAGCGGAGAGACCCAGTACTTC. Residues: CSARKSGSGETQYF.

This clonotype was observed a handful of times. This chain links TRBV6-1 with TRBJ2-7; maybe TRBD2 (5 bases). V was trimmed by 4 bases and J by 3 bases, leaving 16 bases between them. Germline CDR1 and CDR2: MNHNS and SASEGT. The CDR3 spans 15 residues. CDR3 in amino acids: CASSGGSTALYEQYF. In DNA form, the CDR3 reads TGTGCCAGCAGTGGAGGGTCCACCGCCCTCTACGAGCAGTACTTC.

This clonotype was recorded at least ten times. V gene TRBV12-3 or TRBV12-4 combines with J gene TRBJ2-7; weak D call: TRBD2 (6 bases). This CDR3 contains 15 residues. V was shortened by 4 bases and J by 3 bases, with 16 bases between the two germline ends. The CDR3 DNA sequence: TGTGCCAGCAGTTCCACCCACGGGAGTCACTACGAGCAGTACTTC. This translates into CASSSTHGSHYEQYF.